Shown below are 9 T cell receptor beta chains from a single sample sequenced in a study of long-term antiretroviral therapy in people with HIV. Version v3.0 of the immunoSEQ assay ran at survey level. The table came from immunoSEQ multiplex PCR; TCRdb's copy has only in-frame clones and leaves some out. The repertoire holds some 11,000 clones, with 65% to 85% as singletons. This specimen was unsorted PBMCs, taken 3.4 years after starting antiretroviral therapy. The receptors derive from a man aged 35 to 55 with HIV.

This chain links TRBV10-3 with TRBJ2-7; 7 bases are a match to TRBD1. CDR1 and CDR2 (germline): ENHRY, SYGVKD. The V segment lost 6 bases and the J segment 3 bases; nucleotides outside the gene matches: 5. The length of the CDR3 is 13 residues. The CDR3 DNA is TGTGCCATCAGGGGGACAGACCGCTACGAGCAGTACTTC. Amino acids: CAIRGTDRYEQYF.

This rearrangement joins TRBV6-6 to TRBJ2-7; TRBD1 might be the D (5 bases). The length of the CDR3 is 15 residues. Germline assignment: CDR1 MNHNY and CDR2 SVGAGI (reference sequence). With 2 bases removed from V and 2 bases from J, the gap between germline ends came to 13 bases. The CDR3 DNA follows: TGTGCCAGCAGTTACAAACAGGACGGGCCCTACGAGCAGTACTTC. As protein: CASSYKQDGPYEQYF.

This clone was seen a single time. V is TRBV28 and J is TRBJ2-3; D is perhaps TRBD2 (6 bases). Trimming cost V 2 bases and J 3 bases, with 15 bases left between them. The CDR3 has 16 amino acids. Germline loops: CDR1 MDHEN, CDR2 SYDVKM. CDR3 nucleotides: TGTGCCAGCAGTTTAGGGAGATCGGGACTTACAGATACGCAGTATTTT. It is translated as CASSLGRSGLTDTQYF.

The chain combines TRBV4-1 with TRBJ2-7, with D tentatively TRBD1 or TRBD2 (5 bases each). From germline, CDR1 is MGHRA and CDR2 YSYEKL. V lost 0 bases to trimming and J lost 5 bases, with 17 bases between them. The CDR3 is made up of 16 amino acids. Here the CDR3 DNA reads TGCGCCAGCAGCCAAGATTGGGGGACCCCGGCTGACGAGCAGTACTTC. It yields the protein CASSQDWGTPADEQYF.

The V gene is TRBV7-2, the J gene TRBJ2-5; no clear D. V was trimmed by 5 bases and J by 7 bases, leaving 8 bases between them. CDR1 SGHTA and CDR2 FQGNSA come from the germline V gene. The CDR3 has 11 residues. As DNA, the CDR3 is TGTGCCAGCAGCCCCTCGGGGACCCAGTACTTC. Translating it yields CASSPSGTQYF.

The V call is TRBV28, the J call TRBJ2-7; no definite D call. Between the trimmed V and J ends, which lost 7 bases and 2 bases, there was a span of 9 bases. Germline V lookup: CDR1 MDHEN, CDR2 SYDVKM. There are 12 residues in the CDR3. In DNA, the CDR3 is TGTGCCAGCAATGACGGAACCTACGAGCAGTACTTC. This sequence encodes CASNDGTYEQYF.

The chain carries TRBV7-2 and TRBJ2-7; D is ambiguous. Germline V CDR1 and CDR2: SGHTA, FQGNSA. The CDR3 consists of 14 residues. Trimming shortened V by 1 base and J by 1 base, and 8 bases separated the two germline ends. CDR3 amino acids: CASSLVDGSYEQYF. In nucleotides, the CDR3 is TGTGCCAGCAGCTTAGTAGACGGGTCCTACGAGCAGTACTTC.

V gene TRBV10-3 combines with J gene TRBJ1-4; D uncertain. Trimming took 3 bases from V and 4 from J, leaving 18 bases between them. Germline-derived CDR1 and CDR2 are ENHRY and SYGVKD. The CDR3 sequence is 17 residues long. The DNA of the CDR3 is TGTGCCATCAGTGAAACCACCACCGGGATTGGTAATGAAAAACTGTTTTTT. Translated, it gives CAISETTTGIGNEKLFF.

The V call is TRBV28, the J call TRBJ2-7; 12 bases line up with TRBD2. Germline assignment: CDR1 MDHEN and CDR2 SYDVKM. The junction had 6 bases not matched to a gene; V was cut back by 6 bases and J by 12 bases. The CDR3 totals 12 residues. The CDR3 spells CASRPSGRDRYF. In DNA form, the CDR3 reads TGTGCCAGCAGACCTAGCGGGAGGGATAGGTACTTC.